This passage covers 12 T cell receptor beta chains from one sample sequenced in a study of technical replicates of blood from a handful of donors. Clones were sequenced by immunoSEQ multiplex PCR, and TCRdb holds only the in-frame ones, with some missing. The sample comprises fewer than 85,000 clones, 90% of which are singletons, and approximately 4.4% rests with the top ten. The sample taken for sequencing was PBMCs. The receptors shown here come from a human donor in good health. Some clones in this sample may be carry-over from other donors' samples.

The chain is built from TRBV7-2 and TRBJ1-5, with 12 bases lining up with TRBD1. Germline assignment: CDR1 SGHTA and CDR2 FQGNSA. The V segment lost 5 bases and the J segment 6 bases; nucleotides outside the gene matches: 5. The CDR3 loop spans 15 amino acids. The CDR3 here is CASSPGQGASQPQHF. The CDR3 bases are TGTGCCAGCAGCCCGGGACAGGGGGCGAGTCAGCCCCAGCATTTT. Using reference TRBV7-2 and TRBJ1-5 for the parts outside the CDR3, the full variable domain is GAGVSQSPSNKVTEKGKDVELRCDPISGHTALYWYRQSLGQGLEFLIYFQGNSAPDKSGLPSDRFSAERTGGSVSTLTIQRTQQEDSAVYLCASSPGQGASQPQHFGDGTRLSIL.

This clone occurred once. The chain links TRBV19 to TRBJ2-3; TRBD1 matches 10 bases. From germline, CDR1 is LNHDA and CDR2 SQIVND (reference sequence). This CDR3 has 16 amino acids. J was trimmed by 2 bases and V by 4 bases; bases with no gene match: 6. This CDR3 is CASSREDRGFTDTQYF. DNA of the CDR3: TGTGCCAGTAGTAGGGAGGACAGGGGGTTCACAGATACGCAGTATTTT. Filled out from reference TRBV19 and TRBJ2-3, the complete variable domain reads DGGITQSPKYLFRKEGQNVTLSCEQNLNHDAMYWYRQDPGQGLRLIYYSQIVNDFQKGDIAEGYSVSREKKESFPLTVTSAQKNPTAFYLCASSREDRGFTDTQYFGPGTRLTVL.

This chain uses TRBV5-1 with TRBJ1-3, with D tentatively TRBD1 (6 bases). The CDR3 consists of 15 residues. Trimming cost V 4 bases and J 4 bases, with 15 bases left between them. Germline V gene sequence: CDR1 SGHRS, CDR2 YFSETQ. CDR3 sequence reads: CASSPGGGAGNTIYF. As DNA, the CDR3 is TGCGCCAGCAGCCCCGGTGGGGGGGCAGGAAACACCATATATTTT.

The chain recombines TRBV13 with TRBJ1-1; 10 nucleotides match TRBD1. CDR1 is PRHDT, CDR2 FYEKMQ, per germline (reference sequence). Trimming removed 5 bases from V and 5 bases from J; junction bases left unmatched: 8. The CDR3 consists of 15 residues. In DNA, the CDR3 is TGTGCCAGCAGCCCAGGGGACAGGGGTGGGACTGAAGCTTTCTTT. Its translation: CASSPGDRGGTEAFF.

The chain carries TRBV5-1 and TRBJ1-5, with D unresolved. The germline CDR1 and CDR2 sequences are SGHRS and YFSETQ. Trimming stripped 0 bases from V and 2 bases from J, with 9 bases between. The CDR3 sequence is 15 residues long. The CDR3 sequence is CASSLGITGNQPQHF. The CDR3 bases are TGCGCCAGCAGCTTGGGAATAACTGGCAATCAGCCCCAGCATTTT.

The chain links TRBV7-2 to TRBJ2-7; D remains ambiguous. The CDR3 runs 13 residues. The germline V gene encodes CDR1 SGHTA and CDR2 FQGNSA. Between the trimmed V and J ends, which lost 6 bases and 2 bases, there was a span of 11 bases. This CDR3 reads CASSSGGAYEQYF. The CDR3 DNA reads TGTGCCAGCAGTTCTGGCGGCGCCTACGAGCAGTACTTC.

The CDR3 nucleotides read TGTGCCAGCAGCTTGGCCAGGGGGGCTTCCTACAATGAGCAGTTCTTC. Translation gives CASSLARGASYNEQFF. This rearrangement joins TRBV5-6 to TRBJ2-1, with D tentatively TRBD1 (7 bases). The CDR3 has 16 amino acids. V gave up 0 bases and J gave up 1 base, with 11 bases separating them. Germline V gene sequence: CDR1 SGHDT, CDR2 YYEEEE.

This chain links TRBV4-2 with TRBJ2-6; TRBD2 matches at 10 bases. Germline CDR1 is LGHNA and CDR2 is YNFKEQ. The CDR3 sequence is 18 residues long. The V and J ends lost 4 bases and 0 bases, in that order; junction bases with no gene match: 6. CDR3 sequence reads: CASSLLTSGLSGANVLTF. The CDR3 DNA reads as TGTGCCAGCAGCCTACTGACTAGCGGGCTCTCTGGGGCCAACGTCCTGACTTTC.

In nucleotides, the CDR3 is TGCGCCAGCAGCCAATATGGGGCAGGGGGCCAAGATACGCAGTATTTT. It encodes CASSQYGAGGQDTQYF. V is TRBV5-1 and J is TRBJ2-3; 8 nucleotides line up with TRBD1. CDR3 length: 16 amino acids. Per germline, CDR1 SGHRS and CDR2 YFSETQ. V lost 4 bases, J lost 5 bases, and 12 bases stayed unmatched.

In DNA, the CDR3 is TGTGCCAGCAGTAGTTGGGACAGGGCTTCACCCCTCCACTTT. Translating it yields CASSSWDRASPLHF. The genes are TRBV6-1 and TRBJ1-6, with TRBD1 matching 9 bases. Germline V gene sequence: CDR1 MNHNS, CDR2 SASEGT. The CDR3 loop spans 14 amino acids. With V trimmed by 5 bases and J by 9 bases, 5 bases remained unmatched.

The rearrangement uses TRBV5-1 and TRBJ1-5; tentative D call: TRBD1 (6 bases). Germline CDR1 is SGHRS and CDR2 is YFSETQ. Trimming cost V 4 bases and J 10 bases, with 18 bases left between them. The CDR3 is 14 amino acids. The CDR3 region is CASSLDSSYGPQHF. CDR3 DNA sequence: TGCGCCAGCAGCCTGGACAGCTCCTATGGACCCCAGCATTTT.

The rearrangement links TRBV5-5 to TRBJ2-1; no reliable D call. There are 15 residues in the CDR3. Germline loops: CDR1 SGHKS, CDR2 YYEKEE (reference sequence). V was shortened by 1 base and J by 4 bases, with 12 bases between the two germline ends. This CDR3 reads CASSLWQSLYNEQFF. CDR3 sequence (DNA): TGTGCCAGCAGCTTGTGGCAGTCCTTATACAATGAGCAGTTCTTC.